This TCR beta chain was identified in a study of identical twins. This CDR3 is built from 15 residues. Trimming left V 5 bases short and J 7 bases short, with 21 bases between. Germline V gene data show CDR1 as DFQATT and CDR2 as SNEGSKA (reference sequence). Findings and limits, study-wide: A lower insertion count was a feature of abundant cord blood beta clonotypes, with no such feature in memory repertoires.

This clonotype was counted at least ten times. Antigen specificity is unknown. Unique molecular identifiers were present on the cDNA, which also gained a universal primer site by template switching. TCRdb re-called the 5' RACE reads with MiXCR, one entry per CDR3 protein. In the table there are 400,000 to 500,000 distinct CDR3 sequences, less than 20% of which are singletons. Source material: naive T cells sorted from blood. The origin of this receptor is a man aged 45-65 years in good health. The rearrangement links TRBV20-1 to TRBJ2-1; D is perhaps TRBD1 (6 bases). The CDR3 DNA reads as TGCAGTGCTGATAACCAGGGGAGAATCCGGAATGAGCAGTTCTTC. Translated, it gives CSADNQGRIRNEQFF.